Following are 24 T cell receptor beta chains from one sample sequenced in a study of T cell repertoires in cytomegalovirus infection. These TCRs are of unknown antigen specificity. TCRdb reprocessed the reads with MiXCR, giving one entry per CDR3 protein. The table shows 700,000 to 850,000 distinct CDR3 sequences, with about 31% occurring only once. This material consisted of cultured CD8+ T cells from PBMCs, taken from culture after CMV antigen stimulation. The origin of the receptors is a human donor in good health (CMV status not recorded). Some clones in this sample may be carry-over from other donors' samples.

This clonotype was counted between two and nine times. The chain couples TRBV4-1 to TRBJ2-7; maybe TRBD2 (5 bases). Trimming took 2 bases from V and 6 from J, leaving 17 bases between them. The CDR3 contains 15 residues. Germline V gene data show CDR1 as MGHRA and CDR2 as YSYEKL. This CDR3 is CASSQQTLEGGEQYF. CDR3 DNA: TGCGCCAGCAGCCAACAAACCTTAGAGGGTGGCGAGCAGTACTTC.

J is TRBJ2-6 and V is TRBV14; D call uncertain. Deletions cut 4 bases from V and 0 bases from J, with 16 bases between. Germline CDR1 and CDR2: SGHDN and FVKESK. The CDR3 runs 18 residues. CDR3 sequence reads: CASSPTPEISSGANVLTF. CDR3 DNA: TGTGCCAGCAGCCCGACGCCTGAGATTAGCTCTGGGGCCAACGTCCTGACTTTC.

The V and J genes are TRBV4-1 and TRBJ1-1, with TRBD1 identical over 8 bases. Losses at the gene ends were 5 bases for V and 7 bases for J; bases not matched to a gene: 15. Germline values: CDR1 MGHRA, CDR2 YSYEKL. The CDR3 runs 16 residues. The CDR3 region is CASSSKWGQASDEAFF. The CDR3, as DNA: TGCGCCAGCAGCTCAAAATGGGGACAGGCCTCCGATGAAGCTTTCTTT.

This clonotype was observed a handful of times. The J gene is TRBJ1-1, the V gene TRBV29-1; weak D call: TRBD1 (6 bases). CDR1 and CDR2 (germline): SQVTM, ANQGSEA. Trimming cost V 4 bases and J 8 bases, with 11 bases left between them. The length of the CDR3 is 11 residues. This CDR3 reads CSVGGGLEAFF. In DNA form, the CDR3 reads TGCAGCGTTGGAGGGGGGTTGGAAGCTTTCTTT. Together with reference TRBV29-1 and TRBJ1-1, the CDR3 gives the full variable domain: SAVISQKPSRDICQRGTSLTIQCQVDSQVTMMFWYRQQPGQSLTLIATANQGSEATYESGFVIDKFPISRPNLTFSTLTVSNMSPEDSSIYLCSVGGGLEAFFGQGTRLTVV.

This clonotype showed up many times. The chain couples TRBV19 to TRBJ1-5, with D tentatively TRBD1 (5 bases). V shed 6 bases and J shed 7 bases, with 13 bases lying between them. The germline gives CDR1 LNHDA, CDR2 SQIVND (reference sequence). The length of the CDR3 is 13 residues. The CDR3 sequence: CASRGTGGQPQHF. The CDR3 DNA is TGTGCCAGTAGGGGGACGGGGGGGCAGCCCCAGCATTTT.

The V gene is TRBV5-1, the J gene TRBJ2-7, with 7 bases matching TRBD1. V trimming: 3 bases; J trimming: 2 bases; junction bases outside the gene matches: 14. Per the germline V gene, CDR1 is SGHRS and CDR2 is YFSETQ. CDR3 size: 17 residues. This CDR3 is CASSSPPGTVMTYEQYF. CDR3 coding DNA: TGCGCCAGCAGCTCCCCGCCCGGGACAGTTATGACCTACGAGCAGTACTTC.

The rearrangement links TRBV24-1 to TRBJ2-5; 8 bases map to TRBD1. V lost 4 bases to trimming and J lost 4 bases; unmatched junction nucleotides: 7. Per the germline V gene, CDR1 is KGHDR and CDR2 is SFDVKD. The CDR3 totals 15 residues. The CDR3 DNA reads TGTGCCACCAGTGACTTAGGACAGGGCGGAGAGACCCAGTACTTC. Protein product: CATSDLGQGGETQYF.

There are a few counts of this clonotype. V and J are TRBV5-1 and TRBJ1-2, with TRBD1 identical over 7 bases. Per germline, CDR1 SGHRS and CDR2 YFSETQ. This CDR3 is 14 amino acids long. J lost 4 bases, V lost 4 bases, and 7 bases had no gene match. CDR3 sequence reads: CASSPGTAFYGYTF. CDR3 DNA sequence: TGCGCCAGCAGCCCCGGGACAGCTTTCTATGGCTACACCTTC.

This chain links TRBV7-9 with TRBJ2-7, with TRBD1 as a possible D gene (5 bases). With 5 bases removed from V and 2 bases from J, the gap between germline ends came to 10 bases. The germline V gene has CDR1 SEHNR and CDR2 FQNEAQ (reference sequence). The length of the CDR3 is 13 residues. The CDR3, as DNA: TGTGCCAGCAGCCATCGACAGACCTACGAGCAGTACTTC. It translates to CASSHRQTYEQYF.

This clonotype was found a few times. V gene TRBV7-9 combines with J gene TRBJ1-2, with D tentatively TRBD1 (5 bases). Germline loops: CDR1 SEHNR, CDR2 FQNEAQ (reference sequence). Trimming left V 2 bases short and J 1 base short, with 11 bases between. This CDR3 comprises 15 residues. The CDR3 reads CASSLSRDVNYGYTF. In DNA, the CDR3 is TGTGCCAGCAGCTTAAGCCGGGACGTTAACTATGGCTACACCTTC. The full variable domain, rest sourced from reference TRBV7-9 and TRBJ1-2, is DTGVSQNPRHKITKRGQNVTFRCDPISEHNRLYWYRQTLGQGPEFLTYFQNEAQLEKSRLLSDRFSAERPKGSFSTLEIQRTEQGDSAMYLCASSLSRDVNYGYTFGSGTRLTVV.

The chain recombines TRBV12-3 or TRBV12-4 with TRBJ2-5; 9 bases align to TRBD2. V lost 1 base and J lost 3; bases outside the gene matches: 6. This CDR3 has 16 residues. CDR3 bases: TGTGCCAGCAGTTTAGGGCTAGCGGGAAGAAAAGAGACCCAGTACTTC. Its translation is CASSLGLAGRKETQYF.

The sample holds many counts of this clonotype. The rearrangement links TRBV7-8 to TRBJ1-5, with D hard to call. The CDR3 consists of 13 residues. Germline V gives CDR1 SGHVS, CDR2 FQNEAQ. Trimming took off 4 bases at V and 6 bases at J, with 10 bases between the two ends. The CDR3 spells CASSSAWGQPQHF. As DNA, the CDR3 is TGTGCCAGCAGCTCTGCTTGGGGTCAGCCCCAGCATTTT.

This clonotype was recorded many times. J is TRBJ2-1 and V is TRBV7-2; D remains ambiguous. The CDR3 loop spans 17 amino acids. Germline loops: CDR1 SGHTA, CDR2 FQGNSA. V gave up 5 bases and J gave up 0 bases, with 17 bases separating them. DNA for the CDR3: TGTGCCAGCAGCCCCTTCTTGCGTAGGTCCTCCTACAATGAGCAGTTCTTC. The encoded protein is CASSPFLRRSSYNEQFF.

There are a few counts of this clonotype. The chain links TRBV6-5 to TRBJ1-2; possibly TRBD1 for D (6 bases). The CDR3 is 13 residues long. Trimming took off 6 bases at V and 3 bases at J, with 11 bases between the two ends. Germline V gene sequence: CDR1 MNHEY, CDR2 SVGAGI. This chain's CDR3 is CASRTGSYYGYTF. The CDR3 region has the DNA TGTGCCAGCAGGACAGGATCTTACTATGGCTACACCTTC.

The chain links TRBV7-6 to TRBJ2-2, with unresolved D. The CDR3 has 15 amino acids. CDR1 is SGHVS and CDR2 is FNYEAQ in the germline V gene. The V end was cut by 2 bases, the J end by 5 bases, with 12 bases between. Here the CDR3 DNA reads TGTGCCAGCAGCTTAAACAGACTTAATACCGGGGAGCTGTTTTTT. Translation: CASSLNRLNTGELFF.

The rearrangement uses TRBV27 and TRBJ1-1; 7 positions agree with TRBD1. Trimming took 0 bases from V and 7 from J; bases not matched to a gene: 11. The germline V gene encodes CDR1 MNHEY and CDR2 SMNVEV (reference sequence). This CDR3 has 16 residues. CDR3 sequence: CASSLSAGTVTFEAFF. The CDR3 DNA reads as TGTGCCAGCAGTTTATCGGCCGGGACAGTAACGTTTGAAGCTTTCTTT.

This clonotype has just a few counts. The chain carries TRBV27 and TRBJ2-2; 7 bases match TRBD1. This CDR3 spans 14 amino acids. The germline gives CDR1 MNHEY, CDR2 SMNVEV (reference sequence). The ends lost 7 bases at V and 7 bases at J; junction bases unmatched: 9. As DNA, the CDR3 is TGTGCCAGCAAGGGAGAGGGGGCGAGCGGGGAGCTGTTTTTT. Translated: CASKGEGASGELFF.

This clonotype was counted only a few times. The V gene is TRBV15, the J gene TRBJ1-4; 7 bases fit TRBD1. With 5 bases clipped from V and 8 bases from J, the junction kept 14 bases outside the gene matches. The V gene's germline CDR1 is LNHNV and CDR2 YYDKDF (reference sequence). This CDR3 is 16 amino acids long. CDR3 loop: CATSGTLTGHEEKLFF. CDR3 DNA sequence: TGTGCCACCAGCGGAACTTTGACAGGGCACGAAGAAAAACTGTTTTTT.

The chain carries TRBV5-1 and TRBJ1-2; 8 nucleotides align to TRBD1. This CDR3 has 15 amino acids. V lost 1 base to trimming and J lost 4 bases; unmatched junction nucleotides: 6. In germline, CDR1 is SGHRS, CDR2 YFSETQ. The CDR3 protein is CASSLTAGGGYGYTF. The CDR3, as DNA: TGCGCCAGCAGCTTGACGGCAGGGGGCGGCTATGGCTACACCTTC.

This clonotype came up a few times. CDR3 sequence reads: CASSQLRGDSYNEQFF. Here the CDR3 DNA reads TGCGCCAGCAGCCAACTGCGGGGGGACTCCTACAATGAGCAGTTCTTC. The V call is TRBV4-1, the J call TRBJ2-1, with TRBD2 matching over 8 bases. Unmatched junction bases numbered 3, after V lost 2 bases and J lost 0 bases. CDR1 and CDR2 from the germline V gene are MGHRA and YSYEKL. This CDR3 is built from 16 residues.

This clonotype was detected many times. The CDR3 spells CASSLGYGANVLTF. The DNA of the CDR3 is TGTGCCAGCAGCTTGGGGTACGGGGCCAACGTCCTGACTTTC. The chain recombines TRBV7-8 with TRBJ2-6; no clear D. Per the germline V gene, CDR1 is SGHVS and CDR2 is FQNEAQ. The CDR3 length is 14 residues. The V end lost 3 bases, the J end lost 4 bases, and 7 bases lay between the germline ends.

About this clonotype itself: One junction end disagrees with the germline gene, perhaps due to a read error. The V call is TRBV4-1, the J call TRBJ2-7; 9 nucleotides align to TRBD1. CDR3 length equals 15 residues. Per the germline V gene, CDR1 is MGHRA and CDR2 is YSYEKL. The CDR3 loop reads CASSQEGTGNPEQYF. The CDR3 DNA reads TGTGCCAGCAGCCAAGAAGGGACAGGGAACCCCGAGCAGTACTTC.

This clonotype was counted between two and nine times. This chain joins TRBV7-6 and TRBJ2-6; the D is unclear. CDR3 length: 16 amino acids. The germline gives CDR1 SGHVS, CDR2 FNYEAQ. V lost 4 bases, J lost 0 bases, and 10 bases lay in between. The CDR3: CASSSPPDSGANVLTF. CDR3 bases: TGTGCCAGCAGCTCCCCCCCTGACTCTGGGGCCAACGTCCTGACTTTC.

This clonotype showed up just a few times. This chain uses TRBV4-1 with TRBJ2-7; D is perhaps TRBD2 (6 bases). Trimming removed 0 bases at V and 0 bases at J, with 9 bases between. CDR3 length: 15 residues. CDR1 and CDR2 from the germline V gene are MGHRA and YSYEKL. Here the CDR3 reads CASSQDMRGSYEQYV. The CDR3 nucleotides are TGCGCCAGCAGCCAAGATATGCGGGGCTCCTACGAGCAGTACGTC.